This T cell receptor (beta chain) was recovered during a study of blood T cell repertoires in COVID-19. Study details: From the United States, Italy and Spain came samples of acute and convalescent COVID-19. The analysed material was cDNA or gDNA that came from T cells, B-cell-depleted T cells, or PBMCs.

Authors' data handling: The authors estimated nucleated cell counts from reference gene primer amplification. The data were produced by immunoSEQ multiplex PCR, yet TCRdb's version contains in-frame clones alone and is incomplete. V and J calls and clone size are copied from that table; D and trimming were computed from the DNA. The data hold over 300,000 clones, with about 90% observed a single time. This clone was detected only once. Germline CDR1 is MNHEY and CDR2 is SVGAGI. Trimming removed 6 bases at V and 0 bases at J, with 14 bases between. The CDR3 totals 15 residues. Sequenced: peripheral blood. The TCR was taken from a man aged 40-49 years with acute or convalescent COVID-19. The V gene is TRBV6-5, the J gene TRBJ1-1; maybe TRBD1 (5 bases). The DNA of the CDR3 is TGTGCCAGCAGGCGGGACGGCCAAATGAACACTGAAGCTTTCTTT. It encodes CASRRDGQMNTEAFF.